This T cell receptor beta chain originates from a study of T and B cells in COVID-19 patients (dated by TCRdb to 2020 to 2022). For the wider study: Using TRB and IGH repertoire sequencing of peripheral blood, the study characterized adaptive immunity in COVID-19 patients who had active infection or had recovered. A recovered cohort comprised some 19 patients contributing roughly 22 samples, mostly after mild to moderate COVID-19 managed as outpatients. A median age of approximately 37 years was recorded in the recovered cohort versus 60 to 85 years in the active-infection cohort. In the active-infection cohort, about 60% of the 20 patients were critically ill and required mechanical ventilation or ECMO. Because samples were available both during active disease and after recovery, a couple of patients were counted in both the recovered and the active cohorts. Over 8 million TCR sequences were analysed from a TCR and BCR sequence repository that comprised some 37 patients and 65 to 75 time points. Up to roughly 10 follow-up blood samples were collected per patient, with some samples spanning different disease stages in the same individual. Of the 20 to 25 patients in the active-infection cohort, some 17 had comorbidities associated with unfavorable COVID-19 outcome. An age-matched reference group of some 36 healthy donors negative for COVID-19 antibodies was used as the comparison for repertoire analyses.

Sequencing was carried out with an Illumina MiSeq. TRB rearrangements were amplified by multiplex PCR with BIOMED2 TRB-A/B primer pools. Illumina-compatible adapters and 7-nucleotide sample barcodes were attached to the amplicons in two consecutive PCRs. Phusion HS II polymerase was used for all library PCRs. Amplicons were gel-purified with the NucleoSpin Gel and PCR Clean-up kit, quantified on Qubit, and pooled at approximately 3.7 nM. Amplicon pool quality was checked on an Agilent 2100 Bioanalyzer before Illumina next-generation sequencing. In the original analysis: TRB rearrangements were annotated with MiXCR 3.0.8 using the default MiXCR reference library. Sequences with fewer than 2 reads and non-productive reads were filtered out, and every unique CDR3 nucleotide sequence was treated as a single clone. R 3.5.1 was used to calculate clonality, diversity, richness and V-J gene usage. GLIPH2 was used for TCR clustering by CDR3 similarity, and generation probabilities were calculated by OLGA. GLIPH2 clusters were kept only when the clusters contained at least four unique TCR clonotypes present in at least three individuals. The public reads were reanalyzed by TCRdb: fastp trimming at Q25, MiXCR alignment, in-frame beta chains only. Entries that share a CDR3 protein sequence are merged under the most common genes and DNA. The V and J calls here are based on TCRdb, not the publication. The sample data list about 27,000 distinct CDR3 sequences, and approximately 32% of these were observed just once. The biggest ten clones account for 1.5% to 2% of the sample.

Genomic DNA extracted from blood, in amounts of about 220-500 ng, served as the starting material for amplifying TRB repertoires. This clonotype was counted only a few times. What antigen it recognizes has not been identified. Base-call qualities are not available, and no considerably larger clone is one nucleotide away. Study-wide conclusions, independent of this receptor: A total of about 2,000 TCR clusters were exclusive to the recovered cohort, and about 31 of those clusters were low-pGen clusters. Patients with COVID-19 were reported to show strongly skewed TRBV/TRBJ gene usage. TRB repertoires were found to be highly clonal in active COVID-19, whereas diversity and richness at recovery were found to rise above healthy donor levels. The cohort was considered too small for HLA contributions to COVID-19 susceptibility or severity to be assessed. Specific T cell subsets (CD4+/Treg/CD8+) and sorted SARS-CoV-2-responsive or tetramer+ T cells had not yet been sequenced, and these experiments were ongoing. Few blood samples were available from mildly ill patients while symptoms were present, and early samples from severe cases were likewise scarce. Prospective validation of the reported TCR clusters was stated to be required before clinical use.

The germline V gene supplies CDR1 MNHNS and CDR2 SASEGT. Deletion took 3 bases off V and 14 bases off J, with a span of 23 bases between the germline ends. From the cysteine up to the phenylalanine, the CDR3 has a length of 15 residues. CDR3 DNA only is kept here, 45 bases in frame from base 1. In this chain, TRBV6-1 is recombined with TRBJ2-1; the D region possibly corresponds to TRBD2 (5 bases align). The clonotype comes from a human donor who had recovered from COVID-19. Sequenced: blood. The DNA reads as follows: TGTGCCAGCAGTGACCGCGGGTTGAAGGCTCGAAATAAGTTCTTC. Its product reads: CASSDRGLKARNKFF.